These T cell receptor beta chains were read from a single sample in a study of T cell responses to AZD1222 COVID-19 vaccine. Measured with immunoSEQ multiplex PCR; TCRdb has only the in-frame clones, and not every one. The data show over 150,000 clones, approximately 87% seen once. The material was peripheral blood, obtained 28 days after the second AZD1222 dose. The receptors were sampled from an adult who received the AZD1222 COVID-19 vaccine. Each CDR3 is given with its conserved first and last residue. D genes are given only for firm matches. Clone size is stated in some rows and not others, as once, few, many or a class when expanded.

d_call	cdr3_length	v_call	clone_size	j_call	cdr3_aa	cdr3_nt
TRBD1	13	TRBV12-3/TRBV12-4	.	TRBJ1-2	CASIRTGDYGYTF	TGTGCCAGCATCCGGACAGGAGACTATGGCTACACCTTC
.	11	TRBV7-9	few	TRBJ2-7	CASSSGLEQYF	TGTGCCAGCAGCTCAGGGTTGGAGCAGTACTTC
.	14	TRBV19	.	TRBJ1-6	CASSIGALNVPLHF	TGTGCCAGTAGTATCGGTGCCCTGAATGTACCCCTCCACTTT
.	13	TRBV18	.	TRBJ1-4	CASSPPASEKLFF	TGTGCCAGCTCACCACCGGCTTCAGAAAAACTGTTTTTT
.	15	TRBV15	.	TRBJ1-5	CATSRGLNSNQPQHF	TGTGCCACCAGCAGAGGTCTCAATAGCAATCAGCCCCAGCATTTT
.	17	TRBV7-9	.	TRBJ2-1	CASSLIPHPPSYNEQFF	TGTGCCAGCAGCTTAATTCCCCACCCCCCTTCCTACAATGAGCAGTTCTTC
.	16	TRBV4-3	.	TRBJ1-5	CASSQEVSVFNQPQHF	TGCGCCAGCAGCCAAGAGGTGTCCGTTTTTAATCAGCCCCAGCATTTT
.	10	TRBV30	.	TRBJ1-1	CAWSESEAFF	TGTGCCTGGAGTGAAAGTGAAGCTTTCTTT
.	16	TRBV6-2/TRBV6-3	few	TRBJ2-2	CASSPLFTGNTGELFF	TGTGCCAGCAGCCCTTTGTTCACAGGGAACACCGGGGAGCTGTTTTTT
TRBD1	13	TRBV5-6	.	TRBJ1-4	CASSLEDRDKLFF	TGTGCCAGCAGCTTGGAAGACAGGGATAAACTGTTTTTT
.	14	TRBV30	.	TRBJ1-5	CAWSARGSNQPQHF	TGTGCCTGGAGTGCCCGAGGATCCAATCAGCCCCAGCATTTT
TRBD2	15	TRBV11-2	.	TRBJ2-1	CASTSTSGAYNEQFF	TGTGCCAGCACCTCCACTAGCGGGGCGTACAATGAGCAGTTCTTC
.	13	TRBV5-6	.	TRBJ1-1	CASSFSANTEAFF	TGTGCCAGCAGCTTCTCAGCGAACACTGAAGCTTTCTTT
TRBD1	14	TRBV19	.	TRBJ1-2	CASSGTGLGYGYTF	TGTGCCAGTAGTGGGACAGGGCTCGGCTATGGCTACACCTTC
.	13	TRBV5-4	few	TRBJ1-2	CASSPDSNYGYTF	TGTGCCAGCAGCCCGGACAGCAACTATGGCTACACCTTC
.	15	TRBV2	once	TRBJ1-3	CASSEGTSSGNTIYF	TGTGCCAGCAGTGAAGGCACCTCCTCTGGAAACACCATATATTTT
.	13	TRBV4-2	.	TRBJ1-4	CASSRASGEKLFF	TGTGCCAGCAGCCGCGCTTCCGGTGAAAAACTGTTTTTT
.	13	TRBV19	.	TRBJ1-5	CASTPQGGQPQHF	TGTGCCAGTACACCCCAGGGAGGGCAGCCCCAGCATTTT
TRBD1	15	TRBV6-1	once	TRBJ1-4	CASSERQGGGEKLFF	TGTGCCAGCAGTGAAAGACAGGGCGGAGGTGAAAAACTGTTTTTT
.	15	TRBV7-9	few	TRBJ2-7	CASSLMGQGNDEQYF	TGTGCCAGCAGCTTAATGGGGCAGGGTAACGACGAGCAGTACTTC
.	14	TRBV29-1	.	TRBJ2-1	CSVERRAELNEQFF	TGCAGCGTTGAGCGCAGGGCGGAATTGAATGAGCAGTTCTTC
TRBD2	17	TRBV6-1	.	TRBJ2-3	CASSELLAGGPADTQYF	TGTGCCAGCAGTGAGTTACTAGCGGGGGGGCCAGCAGATACGCAGTATTTT
.	16	TRBV4-1	.	TRBJ2-5	CASSPSLGRGQETQYF	TGCGCCAGCAGCCCTTCCCTGGGGAGAGGCCAAGAGACCCAGTACTTC
.	12	TRBV30	few	TRBJ2-7	CAWRTVSYEQYF	TGTGCCTGGCGGACGGTCTCCTACGAGCAGTACTTC
TRBD2	17	TRBV29-1	.	TRBJ2-1	CSVRGLAGGQKYDEQFF	TGCAGCGTAAGGGGACTAGCGGGGGGGCAGAAGTACGATGAGCAGTTCTTC
TRBD1	16	TRBV3-1/TRBV3-2	.	TRBJ1-1	CASSQGGTVMNTEAFF	TGTGCCAGCAGCCAAGGCGGGACAGTGATGAACACTGAAGCTTTCTTT